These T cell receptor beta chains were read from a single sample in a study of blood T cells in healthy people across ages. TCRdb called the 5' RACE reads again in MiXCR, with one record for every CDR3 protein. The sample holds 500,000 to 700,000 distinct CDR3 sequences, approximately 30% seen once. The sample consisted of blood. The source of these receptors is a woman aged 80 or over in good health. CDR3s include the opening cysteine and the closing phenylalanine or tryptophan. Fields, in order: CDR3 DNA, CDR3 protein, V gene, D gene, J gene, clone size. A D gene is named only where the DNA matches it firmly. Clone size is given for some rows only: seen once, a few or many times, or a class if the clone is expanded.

cdr3_nt: TGTGCCACCAGCAGAGATTCAGGCCTTTTGACGACCCAGTACTTC
cdr3_aa: CATSRDSGLLTTQYF
v_call: TRBV15
d_call: .
j_call: TRBJ2-5
clone_size: many

cdr3_nt: TGTGCCAGCAGAGAGACAGGGAGGAATGAGCAGTTCTTC
cdr3_aa: CASRETGRNEQFF
v_call: TRBV27
d_call: .
j_call: TRBJ2-1
clone_size: many

cdr3_nt: TGCAGCGTTGTAAGCGGGAGGGCCACCTACGAGCAGTACTTC
cdr3_aa: CSVVSGRATYEQYF
v_call: TRBV29-1
d_call: TRBD2
j_call: TRBJ2-7
clone_size: .

cdr3_nt: TGTGCCAGCAGCCAAACCCTTTCTAGCACAGATACGCAGTATTTT
cdr3_aa: CASSQTLSSTDTQYF
v_call: TRBV3-1
d_call: .
j_call: TRBJ2-3
clone_size: .

cdr3_nt: TGTGCCAGCAGTGAAACAGGAAACACCGGGGAGCTGTTTTTT
cdr3_aa: CASSETGNTGELFF
v_call: TRBV2
d_call: .
j_call: TRBJ2-2
clone_size: few

cdr3_nt: TGTGCCAGCAGCCAAAAAGGGGGCCGGCAAGAGACCCAGTACTTC
cdr3_aa: CASSQKGGRQETQYF
v_call: TRBV3-1
d_call: TRBD1
j_call: TRBJ2-5
clone_size: few

cdr3_nt: TGTGCCAGCAGTGCCCCAAAACAGGGGGCCACAGATACGCAGTATTTT
cdr3_aa: CASSAPKQGATDTQYF
v_call: TRBV27
d_call: TRBD1
j_call: TRBJ2-3
clone_size: .

cdr3_nt: TGCAGTGCTAAACTAACGGGACGTACGTTCGGGAATACGCAGTATTTT
cdr3_aa: CSAKLTGRTFGNTQYF
v_call: TRBV20-1
d_call: .
j_call: TRBJ2-3
clone_size: many

cdr3_nt: TGCAGTGCTAGCCTAGCGGGGCAGAATCAGCCCCAGCATTTT
cdr3_aa: CSASLAGQNQPQHF
v_call: TRBV20-1
d_call: .
j_call: TRBJ1-5
clone_size: few

cdr3_nt: TGCAGTGCTAGACCATGGGACACAAGCACAGATACGCAGTATTTT
cdr3_aa: CSARPWDTSTDTQYF
v_call: TRBV20-1
d_call: .
j_call: TRBJ2-3
clone_size: .

cdr3_nt: TGCGCCAGCAGCCAAGAATTTGGGGAGGCTAATGAAAAACTGTTTTTT
cdr3_aa: CASSQEFGEANEKLFF
v_call: TRBV4-1
d_call: .
j_call: TRBJ1-4
clone_size: few

cdr3_nt: TGTGCCAGCTCGGAGGGGACAGGCCGTACCACAGATACGCAGTATTTT
cdr3_aa: CASSEGTGRTTDTQYF
v_call: TRBV7-9
d_call: TRBD1
j_call: TRBJ2-3
clone_size: many

cdr3_nt: TGCAGTGCGAGCGGACGGAACCATCAGCCCCAGCATTTT
cdr3_aa: CSASGRNHQPQHF
v_call: TRBV20-1
d_call: .
j_call: TRBJ1-5
clone_size: .

cdr3_nt: TGTGCCAGCAGCTTAGTTACGGGGGGCTTTATTGGATGGGAGAACACTGAAGCTTTCTTT
cdr3_aa: CASSLVTGGFIGWENTEAFF
v_call: TRBV7-8
d_call: .
j_call: TRBJ1-1
clone_size: .

cdr3_nt: TGTGCCAGTAGTATCTCCAGGAGCACAGATACGCAGTATTTT
cdr3_aa: CASSISRSTDTQYF
v_call: TRBV19
d_call: .
j_call: TRBJ2-3
clone_size: few

cdr3_nt: TGTGCCAGCAGCTTAGGGTCTGGACAGGTATACGAGCAGTACTTC
cdr3_aa: CASSLGSGQVYEQYF
v_call: TRBV11-2
d_call: TRBD1
j_call: TRBJ2-7
clone_size: many

cdr3_nt: TGTGCCAGCAGCCAAGGTTCGGGATCACCCCTCCACTTT
cdr3_aa: CASSQGSGSPLHF
v_call: TRBV3-1
d_call: .
j_call: TRBJ1-6
clone_size: few

cdr3_nt: TGCAGTGCTAGTTCGGCAGGGGATAGCAATCAGTCCCAGCATTTT
cdr3_aa: CSASSAGDSNQSQHF
v_call: TRBV20-1
d_call: .
j_call: TRBJ1-5
clone_size: once

cdr3_nt: TGCAGCGACTTGCAGGGGAATGGCTACACCTTC
cdr3_aa: CSDLQGNGYTF
v_call: TRBV29-1
d_call: .
j_call: TRBJ1-2
clone_size: many

cdr3_nt: TGCGCCAGCAGCATTACTGGCCCGGATGAAAAACTGTTTTTT
cdr3_aa: CASSITGPDEKLFF
v_call: TRBV5-1
d_call: .
j_call: TRBJ1-4
clone_size: .

cdr3_nt: TGTGCCAGCAGCAGGGCCGGGACAGGGGGGACCTACGAGCAGTACTTC
cdr3_aa: CASSRAGTGGTYEQYF
v_call: TRBV21-1
d_call: .
j_call: TRBJ2-7
clone_size: many

cdr3_nt: TGTGCCAGCAGTTCACCGGGACGGTCGTGGGAGACCCAGTACTTC
cdr3_aa: CASSSPGRSWETQYF
v_call: TRBV28
d_call: .
j_call: TRBJ2-5
clone_size: few

cdr3_nt: TGCAGTGCCGAGGGGGGGGGGTACAATGAGCAGTTCTTC
cdr3_aa: CSAEGGGYNEQFF
v_call: TRBV20-1
d_call: .
j_call: TRBJ2-1
clone_size: many

cdr3_nt: TGCAGTGCTATACTAGCGGGGGGGAGTGAGACCCAGTACTTC
cdr3_aa: CSAILAGGSETQYF
v_call: TRBV20-1
d_call: TRBD2
j_call: TRBJ2-5
clone_size: many

cdr3_nt: TGCGCCAGCAGCTTGCCCGGGATTAACACTGAAGCTTTCTTT
cdr3_aa: CASSLPGINTEAFF
v_call: TRBV5-1
d_call: .
j_call: TRBJ1-1
clone_size: many

cdr3_nt: TGTGCCAGCAGTTTAGGCGGGGTTTTCTCCTACGAGCAGTTCTTC
cdr3_aa: CASSLGGVFSYEQFF
v_call: TRBV12-3/TRBV12-4
d_call: .
j_call: TRBJ2-1
clone_size: few

cdr3_nt: TGTGCCAGCACTCTTGGCAGGGGACGGAGGTTCGGAAACACCATATATTTT
cdr3_aa: CASTLGRGRRFGNTIYF
v_call: TRBV7-4
d_call: .
j_call: TRBJ1-3
clone_size: few

cdr3_nt: TGTGCCAGCACAAATATGGATGACTATGGCTACACCTTC
cdr3_aa: CASTNMDDYGYTF
v_call: TRBV5-5
d_call: .
j_call: TRBJ1-2
clone_size: .

cdr3_nt: TGTGCCAGCAGAAACGACGTGAACACTGAAGCTTTCTTT
cdr3_aa: CASRNDVNTEAFF
v_call: TRBV12-3/TRBV12-4
d_call: .
j_call: TRBJ1-1
clone_size: .

cdr3_nt: TGTGCCAGCAGCCCATTGGGGGGGGCTTATGGCTACACCTTC
cdr3_aa: CASSPLGGAYGYTF
v_call: TRBV7-9
d_call: .
j_call: TRBJ1-2
clone_size: .

cdr3_nt: TGTGCCAGCAGCACCAACCCAGGGCCAGAGACCCAGTACTTC
cdr3_aa: CASSTNPGPETQYF
v_call: TRBV7-6
d_call: .
j_call: TRBJ2-5
clone_size: many

cdr3_nt: TGTGCCAGCAGTTTAAGTTATTCCTACGAGCAGTACTTC
cdr3_aa: CASSLSYSYEQYF
v_call: TRBV27
d_call: .
j_call: TRBJ2-7
clone_size: many

cdr3_nt: TGTGCCAGTCGTGCCCTTAGGGACAGGGGAATTCCTGGGGCCAACGTCCTGACTTTC
cdr3_aa: CASRALRDRGIPGANVLTF
v_call: TRBV19
d_call: TRBD1
j_call: TRBJ2-6
clone_size: .

cdr3_nt: TGTGCCAGCAGCCCCCTGTACTCCTACAATGAGCAGTTCTTC
cdr3_aa: CASSPLYSYNEQFF
v_call: TRBV7-2
d_call: .
j_call: TRBJ2-1
clone_size: many

cdr3_nt: TGTGCCAGCAGACTACAGGGGGTTAGGGGCTACACCTTC
cdr3_aa: CASRLQGVRGYTF
v_call: TRBV12-3/TRBV12-4
d_call: TRBD1
j_call: TRBJ1-2
clone_size: many

cdr3_nt: TGTGCCAGCAGCTTAGATAAGGGTTACAATTCACCCCTCCACTTT
cdr3_aa: CASSLDKGYNSPLHF
v_call: TRBV7-2
d_call: .
j_call: TRBJ1-6
clone_size: few

cdr3_nt: TGCAGTGTTTCCGGACAGCCCAACTTGAACACTGAAGCTTTCTTT
cdr3_aa: CSVSGQPNLNTEAFF
v_call: TRBV20-1
d_call: .
j_call: TRBJ1-1
clone_size: .

cdr3_nt: TGCGCCAGCAGCTTGGATGGGCAGCCCAATCAGCCCCAGCATTTT
cdr3_aa: CASSLDGQPNQPQHF
v_call: TRBV5-1
d_call: .
j_call: TRBJ1-5
clone_size: few

cdr3_nt: TGCGCCAGCAGCTTTAGACAGAGCTCCTACGAGCAGTACTTC
cdr3_aa: CASSFRQSSYEQYF
v_call: TRBV5-1
d_call: .
j_call: TRBJ2-7
clone_size: .

cdr3_nt: TGCAGTGCTAGAGATCACTTGGCAGGGGATTCCTACGAGCAGTACTTC
cdr3_aa: CSARDHLAGDSYEQYF
v_call: TRBV20-1
d_call: .
j_call: TRBJ2-7
clone_size: many

cdr3_nt: TGTGCCAGCAGCATCGCCGGGACAGGAAGGGAAAAACTGTTTTTT
cdr3_aa: CASSIAGTGREKLFF
v_call: TRBV7-2
d_call: TRBD1
j_call: TRBJ1-4
clone_size: .

cdr3_nt: TGTGCCAGCAGAGCAGGGAGCACTGAAGCTTTCTTT
cdr3_aa: CASRAGSTEAFF
v_call: TRBV6-1
d_call: .
j_call: TRBJ1-1
clone_size: .

cdr3_nt: TGTGCCAGTCAGGGCGGTCCGAATCAGCCCCAGCATTTT
cdr3_aa: CASQGGPNQPQHF
v_call: TRBV7-2
d_call: .
j_call: TRBJ1-5
clone_size: many

cdr3_nt: TGTGCCAGCAGCCGGGGTGGCGGGGGAATATCCTACGAGCAGTACTTC
cdr3_aa: CASSRGGGGISYEQYF
v_call: TRBV6-5
d_call: TRBD2
j_call: TRBJ2-7
clone_size: many

cdr3_nt: TGTGCCAGTAGCCTCTCCGGGACAGGGGGCGGAAAACTGTTTTTT
cdr3_aa: CASSLSGTGGGKLFF
v_call: TRBV6-6
d_call: TRBD1
j_call: TRBJ1-4
clone_size: .

cdr3_nt: TGCAGTGCTAGAGATCAAAAGGGGTCAATTTCTCTCAATGAGCAGTTCTTC
cdr3_aa: CSARDQKGSISLNEQFF
v_call: TRBV20-1
d_call: .
j_call: TRBJ2-1
clone_size: many

cdr3_nt: TGTGCCAGCAGCTTAGGGTACCAGCTTGACTATGGCTACACCTTC
cdr3_aa: CASSLGYQLDYGYTF
v_call: TRBV7-2
d_call: .
j_call: TRBJ1-2
clone_size: few

cdr3_nt: TGTGCCAACAGCGTTGACTACGAGCAGTACTTC
cdr3_aa: CANSVDYEQYF
v_call: TRBV2
d_call: .
j_call: TRBJ2-7
clone_size: .

cdr3_nt: TGCGCCAGCAGCTTGGGAGGCAGGGATTCCCACGAGCAGTACTTC
cdr3_aa: CASSLGGRDSHEQYF
v_call: TRBV5-1
d_call: .
j_call: TRBJ2-7
clone_size: many

cdr3_nt: TGCGCCAGCAGCCCCCGCCCGGGACTAGCGGGGACCTACGAGCAGTACTTC
cdr3_aa: CASSPRPGLAGTYEQYF
v_call: TRBV5-1
d_call: TRBD2
j_call: TRBJ2-7
clone_size: .

cdr3_nt: TGTGCCAGCAGTTTTCCGGGACGGCCCTCCAATTCGGCCCTCCACTTT
cdr3_aa: CASSFPGRPSNSALHF
v_call: TRBV28
d_call: .
j_call: TRBJ1-6
clone_size: .

cdr3_nt: TGTGCCAGTAGTATACAGGGTCCAAACCCGAACCCCCTCCACTTT
cdr3_aa: CASSIQGPNPNPLHF
v_call: TRBV19
d_call: .
j_call: TRBJ1-6
clone_size: many

cdr3_nt: TGTGCCAGCAGCCAAGATTGGGGCGGGGACGGTGGCTACACCTTC
cdr3_aa: CASSQDWGGDGGYTF
v_call: TRBV4-2
d_call: .
j_call: TRBJ1-2
clone_size: many

cdr3_nt: TGCAGTGCTCCGGGACACCAAGAGACCCAGTACTTC
cdr3_aa: CSAPGHQETQYF
v_call: TRBV20-1
d_call: .
j_call: TRBJ2-5
clone_size: .